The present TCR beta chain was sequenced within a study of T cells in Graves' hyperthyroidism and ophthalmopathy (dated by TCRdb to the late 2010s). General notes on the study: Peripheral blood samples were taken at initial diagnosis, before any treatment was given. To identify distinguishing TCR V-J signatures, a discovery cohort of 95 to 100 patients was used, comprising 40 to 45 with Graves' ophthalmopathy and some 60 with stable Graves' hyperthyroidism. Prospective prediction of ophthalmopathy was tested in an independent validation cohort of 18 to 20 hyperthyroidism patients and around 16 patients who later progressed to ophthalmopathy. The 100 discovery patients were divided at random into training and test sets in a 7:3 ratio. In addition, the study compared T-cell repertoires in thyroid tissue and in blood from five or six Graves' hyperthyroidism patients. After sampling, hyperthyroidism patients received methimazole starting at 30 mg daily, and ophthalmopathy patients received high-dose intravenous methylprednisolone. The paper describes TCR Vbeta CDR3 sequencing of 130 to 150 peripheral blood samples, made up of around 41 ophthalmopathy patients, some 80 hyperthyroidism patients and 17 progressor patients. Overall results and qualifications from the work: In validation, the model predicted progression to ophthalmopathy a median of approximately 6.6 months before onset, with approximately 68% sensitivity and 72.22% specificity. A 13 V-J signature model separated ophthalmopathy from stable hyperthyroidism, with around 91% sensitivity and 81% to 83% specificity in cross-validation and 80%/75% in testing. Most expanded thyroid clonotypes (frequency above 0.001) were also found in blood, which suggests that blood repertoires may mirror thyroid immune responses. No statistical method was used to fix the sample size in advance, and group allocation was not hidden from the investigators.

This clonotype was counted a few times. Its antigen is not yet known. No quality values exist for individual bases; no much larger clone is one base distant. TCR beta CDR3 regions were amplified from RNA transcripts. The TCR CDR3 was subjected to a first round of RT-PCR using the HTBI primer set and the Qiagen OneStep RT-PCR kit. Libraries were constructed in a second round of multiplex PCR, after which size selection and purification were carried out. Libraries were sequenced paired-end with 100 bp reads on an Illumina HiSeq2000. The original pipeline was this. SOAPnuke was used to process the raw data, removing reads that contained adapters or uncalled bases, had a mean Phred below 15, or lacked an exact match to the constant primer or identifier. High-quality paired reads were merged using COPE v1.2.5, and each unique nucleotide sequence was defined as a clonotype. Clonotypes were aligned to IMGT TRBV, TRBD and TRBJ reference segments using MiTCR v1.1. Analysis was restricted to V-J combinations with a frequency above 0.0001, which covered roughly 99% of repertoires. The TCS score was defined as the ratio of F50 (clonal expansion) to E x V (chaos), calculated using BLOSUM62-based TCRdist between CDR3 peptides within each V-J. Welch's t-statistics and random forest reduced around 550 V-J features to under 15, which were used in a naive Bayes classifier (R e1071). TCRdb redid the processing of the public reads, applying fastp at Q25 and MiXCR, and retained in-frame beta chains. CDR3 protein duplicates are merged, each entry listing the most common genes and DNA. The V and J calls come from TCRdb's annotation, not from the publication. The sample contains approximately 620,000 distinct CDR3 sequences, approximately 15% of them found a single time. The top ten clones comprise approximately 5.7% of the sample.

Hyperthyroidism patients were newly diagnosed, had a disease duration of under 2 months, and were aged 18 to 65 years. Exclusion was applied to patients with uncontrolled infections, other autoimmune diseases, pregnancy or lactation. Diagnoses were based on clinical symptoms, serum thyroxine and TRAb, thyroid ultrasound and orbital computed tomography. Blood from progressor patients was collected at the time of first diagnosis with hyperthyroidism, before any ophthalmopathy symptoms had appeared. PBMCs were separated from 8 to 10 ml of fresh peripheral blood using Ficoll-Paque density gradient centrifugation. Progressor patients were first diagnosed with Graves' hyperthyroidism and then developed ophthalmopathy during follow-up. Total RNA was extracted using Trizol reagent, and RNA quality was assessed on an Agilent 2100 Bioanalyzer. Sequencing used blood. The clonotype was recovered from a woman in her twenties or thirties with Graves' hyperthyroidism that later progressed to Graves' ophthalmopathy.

The CDR3 protein sequence reads: CASSQAGLAGGPTGELFF. The DNA reads as follows: TGTGCCAGCAGCCAAGCGGGGCTAGCGGGAGGACCCACCGGGGAGCTGTTTTTT. The sequence is built from TRBV3-1 and TRBJ2-2, with 11 junctional bases fitting TRBD2. V is cut back by 1 base and J by 4 bases, with 8 bases in the junction unmatched. CDR1 and CDR2, looked up from the germline V gene (reference sequence), are LGHDT and YNNKEL. From the cysteine up to the phenylalanine, the CDR3 has a length of 18 residues. Of the read, only the CDR3 DNA is kept; its 54 bases are in frame from base 1.